Listed here are 19 T cell receptor beta chains from one sample, sequenced in a study of blood T cell repertoires in COVID-19. Clones were read by immunoSEQ multiplex PCR, and TCRdb kept only the in-frame ones, dropping some. The profile shows some 320,000 clones, approximately 88% of them singletons. Sequenced material: PBMCs or T cells enriched from blood (not recorded which). All receptors derive from a man in his 60s who had recovered from COVID-19.

V gene TRBV7-9 combines with J gene TRBJ1-2, with D maybe TRBD1 (5 bases). Germline loops: CDR1 SEHNR, CDR2 FQNEAQ (reference sequence). V was trimmed by 1 base and J by 7 bases, leaving 13 bases between them. The CDR3 is 14 residues long. The chain's CDR3 is CASSLDKGPVGYTF. For the CDR3, the DNA is TGTGCCAGCAGCTTAGACAAGGGGCCAGTTGGCTACACCTTC.

The rearrangement joins TRBV18 to TRBJ2-7, with 8 bases fitting TRBD2. J gave up 2 bases and V 1 base, and 10 bases lay outside the gene matches. Germline V gene lookup returns CDR1 KGHSH and CDR2 LQKENI. CDR3 size: 17 residues. The CDR3 loop reads CASSPRFQREITYEQYF. Here the CDR3 DNA reads TGTGCCAGCTCACCACGATTCCAGCGGGAGATTACCTACGAGCAGTACTTC.

The chain recombines TRBV20-1 with TRBJ1-2, with 9 positions matching TRBD1. This CDR3 comprises 14 residues. V gave up 3 bases and J gave up 4 bases; unmatched junction bases: 6. Germline V gene data show CDR1 as DFQATT and CDR2 as SNEGSKA (reference sequence). In DNA form, the CDR3 reads TGCAGTGCTAGTCCTACAGGGGGCGCCTATGGCTACACCTTC. Translating gives CSASPTGGAYGYTF.

The V gene is TRBV27, the J gene TRBJ2-1, with a tentative D call TRBD1 (5 bases). CDR1 MNHEY and CDR2 SMNVEV come from the germline V gene (reference sequence). The V end lost 6 bases, the J end lost 0 bases, and 18 bases lay between the germline ends. The CDR3 runs 17 residues. The DNA for the CDR3 is TGTGCCAGCAGAATAAAGGACACCAAAAGCTCCTACAATGAGCAGTTCTTC. This encodes CASRIKDTKSSYNEQFF.

The rearrangement links TRBV2 to TRBJ2-7, with 7 bases identical to TRBD2. Trimming removed 4 bases from V and 4 bases from J; junction bases left unmatched: 10. This CDR3 is 15 amino acids long. The germline V gene encodes CDR1 SNHLY and CDR2 FYNNEI. The DNA of the CDR3 is TGTGCCAGCAGTGCTGGACTAGAGGCGATATACGAGCAGTACTTC. Translated: CASSAGLEAIYEQYF. Combining the CDR3 with reference TRBV2 and TRBJ2-7 gives the whole variable domain EPEVTQTPSHQVTQMGQEVILRCVPISNHLYFYWYRQILGQKVEFLVSFYNNEISEKSEIFDDQFSVERPDGSNFTLKIRSTKLEDSAMYFCASSAGLEAIYEQYFGPGTRLTVT.

This clone was seen a handful of times. The chain employs TRBV6-5 and TRBJ1-1, with 7 bases lining up with TRBD1. The ends lost 8 bases at V and 2 bases at J; junction bases unmatched: 8. Germline V gives CDR1 MNHEY, CDR2 SVGAGI. The CDR3 spans 14 residues. CDR3 protein: CASAINRGNTEAFF. The CDR3 DNA reads TGTGCCAGCGCTATAAACAGGGGTAACACTGAAGCTTTCTTT.

This clone was counted a single time. This sequence joins TRBV7-6 and TRBJ1-4; no firm D call. The CDR3 is made up of 15 amino acids. The germline V and J ends were trimmed by 1 base and 0 bases, with 6 bases remaining between them. Germline CDR1 reads SGHVS; CDR2 reads FNYEAQ. In DNA, the CDR3 is TGTGCCAGCAGCTTAGATGAGGCAACTAATGAAAAACTGTTTTTT. It translates to CASSLDEATNEKLFF.

J is TRBJ2-3 and V is TRBV18; D may be TRBD1 (6 bases). This CDR3 contains 13 residues. Germline values: CDR1 KGHSH, CDR2 LQKENI. Deletions cut 2 bases from V and 5 bases from J, with 8 bases between. The CDR3 region is CASSPNREDTQYF. The CDR3 DNA reads TGTGCCAGCTCACCAAACAGGGAAGATACGCAGTATTTT.

For this clone: At the DNA level, this CDR3 is encoded by other sequences in the same sample as well. The chain is built from TRBV28 and TRBJ1-1; D perhaps matches TRBD1 (5 bases). This CDR3 is built from 14 residues. Trimming removed 2 bases at V and 2 bases at J, with 9 bases between. CDR1 MDHEN and CDR2 SYDVKM come from the germline V gene. CDR3 protein: CASSLIQGNTEAFF. CDR3 DNA sequence: TGTGCCAGCAGTTTAATCCAGGGTAACACTGAAGCTTTCTTT. Full variable domain (missing parts from reference TRBV28 and TRBJ1-1): DVKVTQSSRYLVKRTGEKVFLECVQDMDHENMFWYRQDPGLGLRLIYFSYDVKMKEKGDIPEGYSVSREKKERFSLILESASTNQTSMYLCASSLIQGNTEAFFGQGTRLTVV.

CDR3 amino acids: CASSPRTGDNEQFF. The CDR3 nucleotides read TGCGCCAGCAGCCCCCGCACGGGGGACAATGAGCAGTTCTTC. The gene calls are TRBV5-1 and TRBJ2-1; D possibly corresponds to TRBD2 (6 bases). Germline V gives CDR1 SGHRS, CDR2 YFSETQ. The CDR3 contains 14 residues. Trimming took 4 bases from V and 5 from J, leaving 13 bases between them.

The chain combines TRBV30 with TRBJ1-4; TRBD1 is a possible D gene (6 bases). The germline CDR1 and CDR2 sequences are GTSNPN and SVGIG (reference sequence). The CDR3 has 15 residues. Trimming left V 5 bases short and J 4 bases short, with 17 bases between. CDR3 loop: CAWGPPGAINEKLFF. Here the CDR3 DNA reads TGTGCCTGGGGCCCCCCAGGGGCCATTAATGAAAAACTGTTTTTT. Full variable domain (missing parts from reference TRBV30 and TRBJ1-4): SQTIHQWPATLVQPVGSPLSLECTVEGTSNPNLYWYRQAAGRGLQLLFYSVGIGQISSEVPQNLSASRPQDRQFILSSKKLLLSDSGFYLCAWGPPGAINEKLFFGSGTQLSVL.

This rearrangement joins TRBV7-3 to TRBJ2-6, with no clear D. Germline V lookup: CDR1 SGHTA, CDR2 FQGTGA. The V and J ends lost 2 bases and 2 bases respectively, with 4 bases between them. The CDR3 runs 14 residues. The CDR3 is CASSLAAGANVLTF. The CDR3 region has the DNA TGTGCCAGCAGCTTAGCAGCTGGGGCCAACGTCCTGACTTTC.

The chain links TRBV11-2 to TRBJ2-7, with 9 bases fitting TRBD1. This CDR3 contains 15 residues. Germline V gene lookup returns CDR1 SGHAT and CDR2 FQNNGV. Trimming at V came to 4 bases and at J to 5 bases, leaving 9 bases not matched to a gene. The DNA for the CDR3 is TGTGCCAGCAGCTACACGGGGACAGGGTTCCACGAGCAGTACTTC. It encodes CASSYTGTGFHEQYF.

This clone was counted a single time. The chain employs TRBV28 and TRBJ2-7; TRBD2 matches at 12 bases. The length of the CDR3 is 17 residues. The V gene's germline CDR1 is MDHEN and CDR2 SYDVKM. V trimming: 4 bases; J trimming: 5 bases; junction bases outside the gene matches: 12. The CDR3 DNA is TGTGCCAGCAGTTCGAATTTTCTAGCGGGAGGGCCGGACGAGCAGTACTTC. This encodes CASSSNFLAGGPDEQYF. Based on the CDR3 plus reference TRBV28 and TRBJ2-7, the full variable domain is DVKVTQSSRYLVKRTGEKVFLECVQDMDHENMFWYRQDPGLGLRLIYFSYDVKMKEKGDIPEGYSVSREKKERFSLILESASTNQTSMYLCASSSNFLAGGPDEQYFGPGTRLTVT.

This rearrangement joins TRBV7-3 to TRBJ1-2; the D gene is possibly TRBD1 (5 bases). This CDR3 contains 15 residues. V gave up 5 bases and J gave up 5 bases, with 18 bases separating them. The germline CDR1 and CDR2 sequences are SGHTA and FQGTGA. The CDR3 is CASSPQAGGGYGYTF. Here the CDR3 DNA reads TGTGCCAGCAGCCCCCAAGCGGGGGGAGGATATGGCTACACCTTC. Complete variable domain (other parts from reference TRBV7-3 and TRBJ1-2): GAGVSQTPSNKVTEKGKYVELRCDPISGHTALYWYRQSLGQGPEFLIYFQGTGAADDSGLPNDRFFAVRPEGSVSTLKIQRTERGDSAVYLCASSPQAGGGYGYTFGSGTRLTVV.

The rearrangement uses TRBV11-2 and TRBJ2-5; 8 nucleotides line up with TRBD2. The germline CDR1 and CDR2 sequences are SGHAT and FQNNGV. V lost 4 bases and J lost 4; bases outside the gene matches: 5. The CDR3 loop spans 14 amino acids. The CDR3, as DNA: TGTGCCAGCAGCTCGGGACTAGTTGGAGAGACCCAGTACTTC. Residues: CASSSGLVGETQYF.

This clone appeared a few times. J is TRBJ2-5 and V is TRBV7-9; D not certain. The CDR3 totals 14 residues. V shed 3 bases and J shed 1 base, with 9 bases lying between them. Germline-derived CDR1 and CDR2 are SEHNR and FQNEAQ (reference sequence). This CDR3 reads CASSFRAGQETQYF. CDR3 in DNA: TGTGCCAGCAGCTTTCGAGCAGGCCAAGAGACCCAGTACTTC.

V is TRBV6-5 and J is TRBJ1-5; 7 nucleotides agree with TRBD1. Germline loops: CDR1 MNHEY, CDR2 SVGAGI. With V trimmed by 6 bases and J by 9 bases, 14 bases remained unmatched. The CDR3 runs to 15 residues. The CDR3 DNA follows: TGTGCCAGCAGGCGACAGGACAGGCCAGAGCGGCCCCAGCATTTT. This translates into CASRRQDRPERPQHF.

This chain connects TRBV6-2 or TRBV6-3 to TRBJ2-1; 11 positions agree with TRBD1. The J segment lost 9 bases and the V segment lost 2 bases, leaving 3 bases of the junction unmatched. The CDR3 contains 14 residues. CDR1 MNHEY and CDR2 SVGEGT come from the germline V gene. CDR3 protein: CASSYGGQGVEQFF. In DNA, the CDR3 is TGTGCCAGCAGTTACGGGGGACAGGGGGTTGAGCAGTTCTTC.